A single T cell receptor (beta chain) is shown here with its context. Its antigen remains unknown. The CDR3 runs to 15 residues. CDR1 and CDR2 from the germline V gene are SGHDN and FVKESK. The V segment lost 2 bases and the J segment 4 bases; nucleotides outside the gene matches: 6. 5'RACE primed at constant segments yielded TCR alpha and TCR beta cDNA libraries bearing sample barcodes and UMIs. TCRdb re-called the 5' RACE reads with MiXCR, one entry per CDR3 protein. The data show 350,000 to 400,000 distinct CDR3 sequences, approximately 15% seen once. This record belongs to a study of T-cell memory formation after mild COVID-19. Looking at the study overall: Clusters were largely donor specific.

Broader study findings: The study found contracting CD4+ clones mainly in CM and EM and contracting CD8+ clones in EMRA. There was a balanced CD4/CD8 profile in clones contracting day 15 to 85, and later expanders leaned CD4+.

Sequencing was carried out using PBMCs or a T cell subset sorted from them (not recorded which). The TCR originated in a man younger than 35 who had mild COVID-19 (a few samples of this study predate the infection). Cell type and time point are not known. The chain couples TRBV14 to TRBJ1-1; TRBD1 agrees at 8 bases. The CDR3 DNA reads TGTGCCAGCAGCCAAATAGACAGGGGACCCACTGAAGCTTTCTTT. Translating it yields CASSQIDRGPTEAFF.